These T cell receptor beta chains were read from a single sample in a study of read filtering for tumor transcriptome and immune sequencing. TCRdb ran MiXCR on the reads and lists one entry per CDR3 protein. This sample yields tens of thousands of distinct CDR3 sequences, of which about 20% are seen a single time; 30% to 45% belongs to the top ten. The sample comprised a population of CD138-negative cells sorted from bone marrow. The receptors were sampled from a donor at least 40 years old with multiple myeloma. CDR3s include the opening cysteine and the closing phenylalanine or tryptophan. D genes are given only for firm matches. Clone size is not always given. Where it is, it says once, few, many or a class for expanded clones.

d_call: NA
j_call: TRBJ2-7
clone_size: few
v_call: TRBV5-1
cdr3_aa: CASSLQAASYEQYF
cdr3_nt: TGCGCCAGCAGCTTGCAAGCCGCATCCTACGAGCAGTACTTC

d_call: TRBD1
j_call: TRBJ1-5
clone_size: few
v_call: TRBV28
cdr3_aa: CASNQQGEGNQPQHF
cdr3_nt: TGTGCCAGCAATCAACAGGGGGAGGGCAATCAGCCCCAGCATTTT

d_call: NA
j_call: TRBJ2-1
clone_size: many
v_call: TRBV3-1
cdr3_aa: CASSQGKTTYNEQFF
cdr3_nt: TGTGCCAGCAGCCAAGGAAAGACAACCTACAATGAGCAGTTCTTC

d_call: NA
j_call: TRBJ1-5
clone_size: few
v_call: TRBV7-8
cdr3_aa: CASSQGVGVDNQPQHF
cdr3_nt: TGTGCCAGCAGCCAGGGTGTCGGTGTTGACAATCAGCCCCAGCATTTT

d_call: NA
j_call: TRBJ2-1
clone_size: many
v_call: TRBV29-1
cdr3_aa: CSVAGGIGSYNEQFF
cdr3_nt: TGCAGCGTTGCTGGCGGGATTGGGTCCTACAATGAGCAGTTCTTC

d_call: NA
j_call: TRBJ1-1
clone_size: NA
v_call: TRBV7-2
cdr3_aa: CASSLRITEASF
cdr3_nt: TGTGCCAGCAGCTTAAGAATCACTGAAGCTTCCTTT

d_call: NA
j_call: TRBJ1-2
clone_size: large
v_call: TRBV28
cdr3_aa: CASSSGQVYGYTF
cdr3_nt: TGTGCCAGCAGTTCGGGGCAGGTCTATGGCTACACCTTC

d_call: NA
j_call: TRBJ2-1
clone_size: few
v_call: TRBV19
cdr3_aa: CASSILGPNEQFF
cdr3_nt: TGTGCCAGTAGTATCCTAGGCCCCAATGAGCAGTTCTTC

d_call: NA
j_call: TRBJ1-1
clone_size: few
v_call: TRBV7-2
cdr3_aa: CASSLGRLNTEAFF
cdr3_nt: TGTGCCAGCAGCCTGGGACGGTTGAACACTGAAGCTTTCTTT

d_call: TRBD2
j_call: TRBJ2-1
clone_size: NA
v_call: TRBV10-3
cdr3_aa: CAISESSRTSGPYSEQFF
cdr3_nt: TGTGCCATCAGTGAGTCGTCCCGAACTAGCGGACCTTACAGTGAGCAGTTCTTC

d_call: TRBD1
j_call: TRBJ1-5
clone_size: NA
v_call: TRBV28
cdr3_aa: CASSPGQGYQPQHF
cdr3_nt: TGTGCCAGCAGTCCGGGACAGGGCTATCAGCCCCAGCATTTT

d_call: TRBD2
j_call: TRBJ2-5
clone_size: NA
v_call: TRBV20-1
cdr3_aa: CSAPPRSGRGETQYF
cdr3_nt: TGCAGTGCTCCCCCCCGCTCGGGGAGGGGAGAGACCCAGTACTTC

d_call: NA
j_call: TRBJ2-7
clone_size: NA
v_call: TRBV13
cdr3_aa: CASSLDGGGAYEQYF
cdr3_nt: TGTGCCAGCAGCTTAGACGGCGGCGGGGCCTACGAGCAGTACTTC

d_call: NA
j_call: TRBJ2-1
clone_size: few
v_call: TRBV7-8
cdr3_aa: CASSAQGGDWGKRIF
cdr3_nt: TGTGCCAGCAGCGCGCAGGGGGGGGACTGGGGAAAGCGGATCTTC

d_call: TRBD1
j_call: TRBJ1-2
clone_size: many
v_call: TRBV4-1
cdr3_aa: CASSQPTQGVSGYTF
cdr3_nt: TGCGCCAGCAGCCAACCCACACAGGGGGTTAGTGGCTACACCTTC